This T cell receptor (beta chain) was found in a study of T cell responses to AZD1222 COVID-19 vaccine. Findings of the study overall: Mapped onto spike, vaccine-associated CD4 TCRs spanned it and were dominant at 160-218 and 743-854.

Comment on this clone: What it binds is not known.

Profiling relied on immunoSEQ multiplex PCR, and the TCRdb table lists in-frame clones only, not all of them. The table lists 120,000 or so clones, 92% of them singletons, with 0.8% to 1.1% in the top ten. V lost 7 bases to trimming and J lost 4 bases, with 13 bases between them. Per germline, CDR1 MNHEY and CDR2 SMNVEV (reference sequence). There are 13 residues in the CDR3. This sample comprised peripheral blood, obtained on day 0 of AZD1222 vaccination. The rearrangement joins TRBV27 to TRBJ1-1; D gene ambiguous. The receptor was derived from an adult in good health. The CDR3 sequence is CASNMAAGTEAFF. CDR3 nucleotides: TGTGCCAGCAACATGGCGGCCGGCACTGAAGCTTTCTTT.